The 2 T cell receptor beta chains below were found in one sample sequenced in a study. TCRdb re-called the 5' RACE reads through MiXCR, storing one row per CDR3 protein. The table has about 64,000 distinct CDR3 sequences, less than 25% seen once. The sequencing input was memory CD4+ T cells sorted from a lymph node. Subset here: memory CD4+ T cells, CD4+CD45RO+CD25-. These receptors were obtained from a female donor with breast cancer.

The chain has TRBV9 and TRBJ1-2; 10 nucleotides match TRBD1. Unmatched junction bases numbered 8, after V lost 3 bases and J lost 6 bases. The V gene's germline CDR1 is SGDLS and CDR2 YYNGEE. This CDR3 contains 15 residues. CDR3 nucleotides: TGTGCCAGCAGCGACCCGGGACAGGGGAGGAATGGCTACACCTTC. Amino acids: CASSDPGQGRNGYTF.

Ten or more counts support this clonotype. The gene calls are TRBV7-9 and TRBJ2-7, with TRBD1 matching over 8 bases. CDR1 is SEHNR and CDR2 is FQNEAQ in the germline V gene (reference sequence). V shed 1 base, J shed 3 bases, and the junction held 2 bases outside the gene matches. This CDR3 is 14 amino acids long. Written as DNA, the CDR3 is TGTGCCAGCAGCTTAGGACAGGGGATCTACGAGCAGTACTTC. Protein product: CASSLGQGIYEQYF. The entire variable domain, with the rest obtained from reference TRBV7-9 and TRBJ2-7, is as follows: DTGVSQNPRHKITKRGQNVTFRCDPISEHNRLYWYRQTLGQGPEFLTYFQNEAQLEKSRLLSDRFSAERPKGSFSTLEIQRTEQGDSAMYLCASSLGQGIYEQYFGPGTRLTVT.